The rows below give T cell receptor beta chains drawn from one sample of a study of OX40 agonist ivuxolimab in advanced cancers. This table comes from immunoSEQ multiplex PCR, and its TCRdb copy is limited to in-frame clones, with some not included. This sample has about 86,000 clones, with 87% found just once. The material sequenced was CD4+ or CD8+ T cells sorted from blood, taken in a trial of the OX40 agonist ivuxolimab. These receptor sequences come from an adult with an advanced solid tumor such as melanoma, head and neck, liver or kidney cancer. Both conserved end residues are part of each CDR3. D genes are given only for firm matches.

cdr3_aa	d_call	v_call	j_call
CASSLKDTQYF	-	TRBV6-1	TRBJ2-3
CASSPREGAFF	-	TRBV18	TRBJ1-1
CASSLVGPQETQYF	-	TRBV7-2	TRBJ2-5
CASSSSGRVEGGQLFF	TRBD2	TRBV27	TRBJ2-2
CASLGDSTDTQYF	-	TRBV19	TRBJ2-3
CASSSGGLLSYEQYF	-	TRBV5-4	TRBJ2-7
CASSMPRRASGRGELFF	TRBD2	TRBV19	TRBJ2-2
CAWSPTSGGREQYF	TRBD2	TRBV30	TRBJ2-7
CASSPGELLYNEQFF	-	TRBV28	TRBJ2-1
CAWSIRDFNEQFF	-	TRBV30	TRBJ2-1
CASSLLDTGELFF	-	TRBV7-3	TRBJ2-2
CASSMTGRVGAGELFF	TRBD2	TRBV19	TRBJ2-2
CASSEFGIRIGYTF	-	TRBV2	TRBJ1-2
CASSQGGTNEKLFF	-	TRBV28	TRBJ1-4
CASSLVTSGTDTQYF	TRBD2	TRBV7-9	TRBJ2-3
CATSRGTGGRLGELFF	TRBD1	TRBV15	TRBJ2-2
CASSSDSQGNTEAFF	-	TRBV5-5	TRBJ1-1
CASSSQETPWNSPLHF	-	TRBV27	TRBJ1-6
CASSYGQGRREKLFF	TRBD1	TRBV6-6	TRBJ1-4
CASSSSSGRPGELFF	TRBD2	TRBV19	TRBJ2-2
CASHSLANTEAFF	-	TRBV27	TRBJ1-1
CAINSGTDSYEQYF	TRBD1	TRBV10-3	TRBJ2-7
CASNSHRQSNQPQHF	-	TRBV19	TRBJ1-5
CASSLASGGRRINEQFF	-	TRBV5-1	TRBJ2-1
CAWQKGTTNEKLFF	-	TRBV30	TRBJ1-4
CASRSGGMPGNTIYF	-	TRBV5-1	TRBJ1-3
CAISSVQDQPQHF	-	TRBV10-3	TRBJ1-5
CASSPSGLLIKQYF	-	TRBV28	TRBJ2-7
CASSREVQGRLYGYTF	-	TRBV7-8	TRBJ1-2
CASSALWGTGELFF	-	TRBV7-3	TRBJ2-2
CASSWGQLNTGELFF	TRBD1	TRBV5-1	TRBJ2-2
CASSVVGTASSGNTIYF	TRBD1	TRBV9	TRBJ1-3
CASSEPYEQYF	-	TRBV6-1	TRBJ2-7
CASSLSGSNQPQHF	-	TRBV27	TRBJ1-5
CASSSRGRDTEAFF	TRBD1	TRBV7-2	TRBJ1-1
CASSVRTSGSFEQYF	TRBD2	TRBV2	TRBJ2-7
CASSLLRNGGYTF	-	TRBV27	TRBJ1-2
CASRENRGSGYEQYF	TRBD1	TRBV28	TRBJ2-7
CASSPRQGISYEQYF	TRBD1	TRBV27	TRBJ2-7
CASSRATGQGFTEAFF	TRBD1	TRBV18	TRBJ1-1
CASSFLGRDTEAFF	-	TRBV5-1	TRBJ1-1